This T cell receptor (beta chain) originates from a study of blood T cell repertoires in COVID-19. In the study overall: Sites across the United States, Italy and Spain contributed samples from acute and convalescent COVID-19.

The CDR3 consists of 15 residues. The V end lost 0 bases, the J end lost 1 base, and 8 bases lay between the germline ends. CDR1 and CDR2 (germline): SGDLS, YYNGEE. Authors' data handling: Using reference gene primer amplification, nucleated cell counts were estimated. Measured with immunoSEQ multiplex PCR; TCRdb has only the in-frame clones, and not every one. The V and J calls and clone size come from that table; D and trimming were worked out from the DNA. The profile shows under 250,000 clones, 85% to 95% of them singletons. Patients in Seattle were enrolled during active infection, then followed longitudinally.

The sample comprised peripheral blood. This clonotype was sampled from a young man with COVID-19, enrolled during active disease. The rearrangement joins TRBV9 to TRBJ1-5; D is unclear. The CDR3 region has the DNA TGTGCCAGCAGCGTAGGGCCGGGAAGCAATCAGCCCCAGCATTTT. It specifies CASSVGPGSNQPQHF. The whole variable domain, filled in from reference TRBV9 and TRBJ1-5, reads DSGVTQTPKHLITATGQRVTLRCSPRSGDLSVYWYQQSLDQGLQFLIQYYNGEERAKGNILERFSAQQFPDLHSELNLSSLELGDSALYFCASSVGPGSNQPQHFGDGTRLSIL.